This TCR beta chain is drawn from a study of low-dose radiotherapy and immunotherapy resistance in tumors. Study-level background: In Cohort 2, 1 Gy per fraction was delivered every two weeks, for a total of 13 Gy over 26 weeks. Oral aspirin at 300 mg was taken daily by patients for four cycles, beginning on cycle 1 day 1.

Both TCRalpha and TCRbeta chains were reverse transcribed with V-gene-specific primers. Both a constant-region primer and a V-primer adapter served to amplify TCRs across 15 to 20 PCR cycles. In vitro transcription was used to amplify the isolated mRNA. One entry per CDR3 protein results from TCRdb running MiXCR on the reads. The sample yields 7,500 to 10,000 distinct CDR3 sequences, approximately 81% seen once. The receptor comes from a human donor with advanced metastatic prostate, ovarian, gallbladder or colorectal cancer (not recorded which). This table probably holds off-target reads from a library built for another chain.

Here the CDR3 reads CASSPNRETDNEQFF. In nucleotides, the CDR3 is TGTGCCAGCAGTCCTAACAGGGAAACCGACAATGAGCAGTTCTTC. V is TRBV28 and J is TRBJ2-1, with a tentative D call TRBD1 (6 bases). V was cut by 5 bases and J by 5 bases, with 16 bases left in between. The CDR3 length is 15 residues. CDR1 is MDHEN, CDR2 SYDVKM, per germline.